The 3 T cell receptor beta chains listed next were all sequenced from one sample in a study of cytomegalovirus exposure and HLA in healthy donors. The study ran its PCR with 60 Vbeta and 13 Jbeta primers. Clones were read by immunoSEQ multiplex PCR, and TCRdb kept only the in-frame ones, dropping some. The sample records about 270,000 clones, roughly 70% being singletons. Sequenced: PBMCs. The receptors were sampled from a female donor in good health and CMV-seronegative.

The rearrangement joins TRBV7-6 to TRBJ2-2; 7 bases agree with TRBD2. Germline CDR1 reads SGHVS; CDR2 reads FNYEAQ. The CDR3 spans 16 residues. J lost 6 bases, V lost 3 bases, and 10 bases had no gene match. The CDR3 nucleotides are TGTGCCAGCAGCTTCCTTCGGGGGGATCAGTCCGGGGAGCTGTTTTTT. It encodes CASSFLRGDQSGELFF.

This clone was recorded a few times. The chain links TRBV7-9 to TRBJ2-2; 10 bases are a match to TRBD2. Germline V CDR1 and CDR2: SEHNR, FQNEAQ (reference sequence). This CDR3 region has 16 residues. With 4 bases clipped from V and 1 base from J, the junction kept 3 bases outside the gene matches. The CDR3 sequence is CASSSRTSGNTGELFF. The CDR3 region has the DNA TGTGCCAGCAGCTCCCGGACTAGCGGGAACACCGGGGAGCTGTTTTTT.

The chain uses TRBV7-8 and TRBJ2-4; a weak D match, TRBD1 (6 bases). V shed 1 base and J shed 6 bases, with 10 bases lying between them. CDR1 is SGHVS and CDR2 is FQNEAQ in the germline V gene. The CDR3 length is 14 residues. The CDR3: CASSLGTGPNIQYF. The CDR3 nucleotides are TGTGCCAGCAGCTTAGGAACAGGGCCAAACATTCAGTACTTC.